This T cell receptor beta chain is drawn from a study of shared clonotypes between healthy human individuals. Per germline, CDR1 KGHSH and CDR2 LQKENI. V lost 2 bases to trimming and J lost 0 bases, with 11 bases between them. The CDR3 is 16 residues long. It was at deep level that the assay was run. Here immunoSEQ multiplex PCR was the method, and the copy in TCRdb shows in-frame clones only, minus some. The repertoire holds about 96,000 clones, with around 43% as singletons. The V gene is TRBV18, the J gene TRBJ1-3; D remains ambiguous. This receptor was obtained from a woman aged 35 to 49 in good health. Some clones in this sample may be carry-over from other donors' samples. Sequences were obtained from PBMCs. CDR3: CASSPSGDRSGNTIYF. CDR3 coding DNA: TGTGCCAGCTCACCATCCGGCGACCGCTCTGGAAACACCATATATTTT. Variable domain in full (rest from reference TRBV18 and TRBJ1-3): NAGVMQNPRHLVRRRGQEARLRCSPMKGHSHVYWYRQLPEEGLKFMVYLQKENIIDESGMPKERFSAEFPKEGPSILRIQQVVRGDSAAYFCASSPSGDRSGNTIYFGEGSWLTVV.